These T cell receptor beta chains were read from a single sample in a study of T cells in narcolepsy. Some clones are missing from TCRdb's copy, which holds only in-frame ones; the method was immunoSEQ multiplex PCR. The table lists around 42,000 clones, approximately 90% of them singletons. Sequencing was done on a sample of CD45RA- memory CD4+ T cells from PBMCs. All receptors come from a human donor with narcolepsy. The CDR3 runs from the conserved cysteine through the conserved F or W. Each record gives: clone size, V gene, J gene, D gene, CDR3 protein, CDR3 DNA. D genes are given only for firm matches. Clone sizes are given selectively: once, few, many, or a class where the clone is expanded.

.	TRBV18	TRBJ2-1	.	CASSLKNEQFF	TGTGCCAGCTCCCTGAAGAATGAGCAGTTCTTC
.	TRBV15	TRBJ1-1	.	CATSRGRQSEAFF	TGTGCCACCAGCAGAGGACGACAGTCCGAAGCTTTCTTT
.	TRBV10-1	TRBJ2-7	.	CASSESPFGEQYF	TGCGCCAGCAGTGAGTCCCCTTTTGGCGAGCAGTACTTC
.	TRBV2	TRBJ2-7	.	CASIPQGGEQYF	TGTGCCAGCATTCCTCAGGGTGGCGAGCAGTACTTC
few	TRBV25-1	TRBJ2-3	.	CASSEAGALGDTQYF	TGTGCCAGCAGTGAGGCAGGGGCCCTGGGGGATACGCAGTATTTT
.	TRBV9	TRBJ2-6	.	CASSATTGSGANVLTF	TGTGCCAGCAGCGCGACCACAGGGTCTGGGGCCAACGTCCTGACTTTC
once	TRBV27	TRBJ2-3	TRBD1	CASSFRQGADTQYF	TGTGCCAGCAGTTTTCGGCAGGGGGCAGATACGCAGTATTTT
.	TRBV2	TRBJ2-3	.	CASNKRSDTQYF	TGTGCCAGCAATAAAAGATCGGATACGCAGTATTTT
few	TRBV6-4	TRBJ2-6	.	CASREQGFGANVLTF	TGTGCCAGCAGAGAACAGGGCTTTGGGGCCAACGTCCTGACTTTC
.	TRBV12-2	TRBJ2-3	.	CASRLFTKAGVSDTQYF	TGTGCAAGTCGCTTATTTACCAAAGCGGGAGTGTCAGATACGCAGTATTTT
.	TRBV20-1	TRBJ1-2	.	CSASGGYTF	TGCAGTGCCAGCGGAGGCTACACCTTC
.	TRBV14	TRBJ2-1	TRBD2	CASSRHGAREYNEQFF	TGTGCCAGCAGCCGACACGGGGCGCGGGAGTACAATGAGCAGTTCTTC
.	TRBV29-1	TRBJ1-2	TRBD1	CSVRPGGDRDGYTF	TGCAGCGTCCGACCTGGGGGGGACAGGGACGGCTACACCTTC
.	TRBV5-4	TRBJ1-1	.	CASAFSHRGGTEAFF	TGTGCCAGCGCCTTTTCTCATAGAGGGGGCACTGAAGCTTTCTTT
.	TRBV2	TRBJ2-5	TRBD2	CASSVLHTSGGASETQYF	TGTGCCAGCAGCGTTCTTCATACTAGCGGGGGGGCCAGTGAGACCCAGTACTTC
.	TRBV6-6	TRBJ1-2	.	CASSYGREENTF	TGTGCCAGCAGTTACGGCAGGGAGGAGAACACCTTC
.	TRBV20-1	TRBJ1-1	.	CSARRGGEAFF	TGCAGTGCTAGAAGGGGGGGTGAAGCTTTCTTT
.	TRBV7-9	TRBJ1-1	.	CASSFSAGNTEAFF	TGTGCCAGCAGCTTCTCAGCAGGGAACACTGAAGCTTTCTTT
.	TRBV4-3	TRBJ1-2	.	CASSERGDASGYTF	TGCGCCAGCAGTGAGCGGGGGGACGCGAGTGGCTACACCTTC
.	TRBV19	TRBJ1-6	TRBD1	CASRSDRTSPLHF	TGTGCCAGTAGGTCGGACAGGACTTCACCCCTCCACTTT
.	TRBV10-3	TRBJ1-1	.	CAISDLGTTEAFF	TGTGCCATCAGTGATTTGGGCACCACTGAAGCTTTCTTT
.	TRBV28	TRBJ2-1	TRBD1	CASSPPGTGVGEQFF	TGTGCCAGCAGTCCCCCCGGAACAGGGGTGGGTGAGCAGTTCTTC
.	TRBV2	TRBJ1-4	.	CASSEVGVEKLFF	TGTGCCAGCAGCGAAGTCGGGGTCGAAAAACTGTTTTTT
.	TRBV30	TRBJ1-5	.	CAWSRLGTTNQPQHF	TGTGCCTGGAGTCGGCTCGGGACAACAAATCAGCCCCAGCATTTT
.	TRBV18	TRBJ2-5	.	CASSPPGRKETQYF	TGTGCCAGCTCACCTCCGGGACGGAAAGAGACCCAGTACTTC
.	TRBV9	TRBJ2-1	.	CASSVGPAPYNEQFF	TGTGCCAGCAGCGTTGGTCCAGCCCCCTACAATGAGCAGTTCTTC
.	TRBV4-3	TRBJ2-7	.	CASSQGGAANEQYF	TGCGCCAGCAGCCAAGGCGGGGCGGCGAACGAGCAGTACTTC
.	TRBV11-2	TRBJ2-1	.	CASSLSVYNEQFF	TGTGCCAGCAGCTTATCAGTGTACAATGAGCAGTTCTTC
.	TRBV4-1	TRBJ2-1	.	CASSAVTQFF	TGCGCCAGCAGCGCGGTCACGCAGTTCTTC
.	TRBV7-9	TRBJ1-4	.	CASSPVRALGSHEKLFF	TGTGCCAGCAGCCCCGTTCGGGCATTGGGGTCACACGAAAAACTGTTTTTT
.	TRBV2	TRBJ1-4	.	CASSELGDFYEKLFF	TGTGCCAGCAGTGAATTGGGGGACTTTTATGAAAAACTGTTTTTT
.	TRBV2	TRBJ2-7	.	CASSVGRFYEQYF	TGTGCCAGCAGTGTTGGCAGGTTCTACGAGCAGTACTTC
.	TRBV11-3	TRBJ2-7	.	CASSLEALGSHEQYF	TGTGCCAGCAGCTTAGAGGCACTTGGGTCCCACGAGCAGTACTTC
.	TRBV5-1	TRBJ1-4	.	CASSLGSRAYRGGEKLFF	TGCGCCAGCAGCTTGGGAAGCCGGGCCTACCGGGGGGGAGAAAAACTGTTTTTT
.	TRBV11-2	TRBJ1-1	.	CASRRQNTEAFF	TGTGCCAGCAGACGACAGAACACTGAAGCTTTCTTT
.	TRBV6-5	TRBJ1-5	TRBD1	CASSLETGRQPQHF	TGTGCCAGCAGTTTAGAGACAGGGAGACAGCCCCAGCATTTT
.	TRBV18	TRBJ2-7	.	CASSPRVMALPGHEQYF	TGTGCCAGCTCACCACGGGTAATGGCCCTCCCAGGCCACGAGCAGTACTTC
.	TRBV27	TRBJ1-1	TRBD1	CASKKTGKNTEAFF	TGTGCCAGCAAGAAGACAGGGAAGAACACTGAAGCTTTCTTT
.	TRBV7-8	TRBJ1-5	TRBD1	CASSKGQAYSNQPQHF	TGTGCCAGCAGTAAGGGACAGGCCTATAGCAATCAGCCCCAGCATTTT
.	TRBV2	TRBJ1-3	.	CASRRGGNTIYF	TGTGCCAGCAGGCGAGGAGGAAACACCATATATTTT